These T cell receptor beta chains were read from a single sample in a study of human T cells and chemical hapten exposure. Each CDR3 protein is one row after TCRdb ran MiXCR on the RACE reads. This table has 80,000 to 100,000 distinct CDR3 sequences, approximately 9.9% appearing once. The sequences come from whole blood, collected in connection with sensitization to the hapten diphenylcyclopropenone (DPC). The receptors shown here come from a woman in her thirties or forties with alopecia areata. Some clones in this sample may be carry-over from other donors' samples. Both conserved end residues are part of each CDR3.

TRBV7-9 CASSSGTNYEQFF
TRBV5-1 CASSYRLAENNEQFF
TRBV14 CASSQGLIYSYEQYF
TRBV12-3/TRBV12-4 CASSRDNMNTEAFF
TRBV20-1 CSAPGQGIFSYEQYF
TRBV2 CASSASNEQFF
TRBV27 CASSPRTNTGTEAFF
TRBV6-5 CASRGLAVSSYEQYF
TRBV20-1 CSARSGYQETQYF
TRBV27 CASSRGGGWGETQYF
TRBV7-8 CASSLPGAGNTIYF
TRBV29-1 CSVEDRAYEQYF
TRBV5-1 CASSLTATLMNTEAFF
TRBV27 CASSLGAGTFYGYTF
TRBV7-3 CASSLYPGTDEQFF
TRBV29-1 CSVEKDSTDTQYF
TRBV19 CASSWGDRAAWNEQFF
TRBV2 CASSETGGREQFF
TRBV30 CAWSVTGLTQQFF
TRBV6-6 CASSHGVGEPQHF
TRBV3-1 CASSQGPGETQYF
TRBV6-5 CATLLPGLGGGYTF
TRBV12-3/TRBV12-4 CASSLASQETQYF
TRBV28 CASSLGGAVTQYF
TRBV5-1 CASSPTGTGVKTQYF
TRBV9 CASRGKTGVNTEAFF
TRBV25-1 CASSEYRHTTGGDTQYF
TRBV6-4 CASSRTSANSGANVLTF
TRBV5-1 CASSEGQSDQPQHF
TRBV10-1 CASSESTGDQPQHF
TRBV6-1 CASSERTINEQFF
TRBV5-1 CASSLDVRRNEQFF
TRBV10-2 CASRPGGGGSYEQYF
TRBV5-1 CASSLDGPPQPQHF